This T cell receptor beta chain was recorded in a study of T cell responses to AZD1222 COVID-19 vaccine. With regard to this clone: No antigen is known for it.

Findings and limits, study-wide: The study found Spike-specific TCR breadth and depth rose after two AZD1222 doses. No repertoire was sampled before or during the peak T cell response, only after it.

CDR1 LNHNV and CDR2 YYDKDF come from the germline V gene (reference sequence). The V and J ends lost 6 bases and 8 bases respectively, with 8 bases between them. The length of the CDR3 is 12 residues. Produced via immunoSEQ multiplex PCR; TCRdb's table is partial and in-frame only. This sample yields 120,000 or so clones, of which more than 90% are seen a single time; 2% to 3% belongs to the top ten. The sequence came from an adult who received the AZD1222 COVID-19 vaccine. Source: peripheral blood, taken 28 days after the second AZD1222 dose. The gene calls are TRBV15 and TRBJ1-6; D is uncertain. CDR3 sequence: CATRNNDSPLHF. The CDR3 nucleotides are TGTGCCACCAGGAATAATGATTCACCCCTCCACTTT.